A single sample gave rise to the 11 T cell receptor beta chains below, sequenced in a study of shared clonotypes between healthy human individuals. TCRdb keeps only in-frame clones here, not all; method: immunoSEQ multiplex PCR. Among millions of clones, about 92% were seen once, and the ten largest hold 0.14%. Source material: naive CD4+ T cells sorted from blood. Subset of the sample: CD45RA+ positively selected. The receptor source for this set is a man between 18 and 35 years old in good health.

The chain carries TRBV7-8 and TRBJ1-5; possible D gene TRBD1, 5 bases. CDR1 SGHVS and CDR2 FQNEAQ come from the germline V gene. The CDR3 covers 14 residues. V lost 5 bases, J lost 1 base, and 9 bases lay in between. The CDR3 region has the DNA TGTGCCAGCAGCAACCGACAGAGCAATCAGCCCCAGCATTTT. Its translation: CASSNRQSNQPQHF. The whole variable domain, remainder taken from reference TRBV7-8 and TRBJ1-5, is GAGVSQSPRYKVAKRGQDVALRCDPISGHVSLFWYQQALGQGPEFLTYFQNEAQLDKSGLPSDRFFAERPEGSVSTLKIQRTQQEDSAVYLCASSNRQSNQPQHFGDGTRLSIL.

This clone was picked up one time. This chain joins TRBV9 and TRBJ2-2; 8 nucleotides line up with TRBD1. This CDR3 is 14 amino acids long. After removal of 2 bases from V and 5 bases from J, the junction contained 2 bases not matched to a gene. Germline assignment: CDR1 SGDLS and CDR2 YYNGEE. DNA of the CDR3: TGTGCCAGCAGCGTGGACAGGGTGACCGGGGAGCTGTTTTTT. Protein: CASSVDRVTGELFF. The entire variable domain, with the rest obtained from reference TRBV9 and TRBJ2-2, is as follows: DSGVTQTPKHLITATGQRVTLRCSPRSGDLSVYWYQQSLDQGLQFLIQYYNGEERAKGNILERFSAQQFPDLHSELNLSSLELGDSALYFCASSVDRVTGELFFGEGSRLTVL.

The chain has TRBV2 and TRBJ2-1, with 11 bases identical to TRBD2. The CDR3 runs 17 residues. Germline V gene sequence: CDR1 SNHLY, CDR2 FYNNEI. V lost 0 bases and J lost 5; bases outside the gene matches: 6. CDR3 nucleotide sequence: TGTGCCAGCAGTGAAGCAGTACTAGCGGGAGCAGACAATGAGCAGTTCTTC. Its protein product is CASSEAVLAGADNEQFF.

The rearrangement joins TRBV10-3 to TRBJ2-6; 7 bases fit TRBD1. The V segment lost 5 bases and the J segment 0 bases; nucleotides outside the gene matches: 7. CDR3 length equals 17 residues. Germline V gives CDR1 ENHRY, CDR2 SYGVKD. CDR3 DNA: TGTGCCATCAGTTCGACAGGGCTAAGCTCTGGGGCCAACGTCCTGACTTTC. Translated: CAISSTGLSSGANVLTF.

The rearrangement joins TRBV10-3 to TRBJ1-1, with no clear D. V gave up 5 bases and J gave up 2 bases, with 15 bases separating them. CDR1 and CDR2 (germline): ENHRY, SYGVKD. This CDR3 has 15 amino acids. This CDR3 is CAISQPTRYNTEAFF. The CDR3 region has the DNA TGTGCCATCAGTCAACCCACCAGATACAACACTGAAGCTTTCTTT.

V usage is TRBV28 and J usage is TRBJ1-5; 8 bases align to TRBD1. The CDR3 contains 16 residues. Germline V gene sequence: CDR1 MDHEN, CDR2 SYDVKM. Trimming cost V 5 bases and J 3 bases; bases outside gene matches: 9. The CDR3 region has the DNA TGTGCCAGCAGTCTCGGGGACAGGACTACCAATCAGCCCCAGCATTTT. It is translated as CASSLGDRTTNQPQHF.

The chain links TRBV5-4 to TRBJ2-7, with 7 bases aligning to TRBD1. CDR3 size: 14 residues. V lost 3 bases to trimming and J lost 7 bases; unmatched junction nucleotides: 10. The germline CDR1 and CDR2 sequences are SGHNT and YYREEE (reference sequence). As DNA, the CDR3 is TGTGCCAGCAGCTCCCGGACAGGCAACTGGGAGCAGTACTTC. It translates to CASSSRTGNWEQYF.

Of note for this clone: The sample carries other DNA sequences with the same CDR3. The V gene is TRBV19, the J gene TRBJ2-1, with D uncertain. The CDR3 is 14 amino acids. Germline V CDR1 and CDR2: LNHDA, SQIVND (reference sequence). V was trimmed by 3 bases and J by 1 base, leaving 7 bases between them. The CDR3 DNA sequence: TGTGCCAGTAGTATTGTGGGGTCCTACAATGAGCAGTTCTTC. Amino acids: CASSIVGSYNEQFF.

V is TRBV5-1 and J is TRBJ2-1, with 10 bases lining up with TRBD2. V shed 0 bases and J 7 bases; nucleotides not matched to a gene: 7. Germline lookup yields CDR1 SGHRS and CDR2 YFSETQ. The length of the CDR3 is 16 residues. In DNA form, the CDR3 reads TGCGCCAGCAGCTTGGATCCTAGCGGGAGCGGAAATGAGCAGTTCTTC. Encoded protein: CASSLDPSGSGNEQFF.

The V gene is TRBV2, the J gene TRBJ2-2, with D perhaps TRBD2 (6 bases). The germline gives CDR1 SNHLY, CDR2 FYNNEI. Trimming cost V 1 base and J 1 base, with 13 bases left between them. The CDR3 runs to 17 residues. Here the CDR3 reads CASSEGGRGLNTGELFF. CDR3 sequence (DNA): TGTGCCAGCAGTGAAGGCGGGCGGGGCCTGAACACCGGGGAGCTGTTTTTT.

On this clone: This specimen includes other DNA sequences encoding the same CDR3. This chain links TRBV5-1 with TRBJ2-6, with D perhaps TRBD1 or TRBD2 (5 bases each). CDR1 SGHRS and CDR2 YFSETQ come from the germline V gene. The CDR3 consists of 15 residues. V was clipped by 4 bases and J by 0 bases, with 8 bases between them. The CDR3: CASSPGTSGANVLTF. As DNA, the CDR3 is TGCGCCAGCAGCCCGGGGACCTCTGGGGCCAACGTCCTGACTTTC.